Each of the 28 T cell receptor beta chains below was sequenced from the same sample in a study of blood T cell repertoires in COVID-19. Sequenced by immunoSEQ multiplex PCR; TCRdb stores in-frame clones only, minus some. Among 250,000 or so clones, approximately 84% were seen once, and the ten largest hold about 4%. The sequenced material came from peripheral blood. All receptors come from a man aged 45-60 years with acute or convalescent COVID-19.

This clone was seen ten or more times. The DNA of the CDR3 is TGTGCCAGCAGCTCGCCCAGGGTTCGAAGGACCCAGTACTTC. Translation gives CASSSPRVRRTQYF. V and J are TRBV11-2 and TRBJ2-5, with a weak D call TRBD1 (5 bases). The germline V gene encodes CDR1 SGHAT and CDR2 FQNNGV. The length of the CDR3 is 14 residues. The V and J ends lost 4 bases and 7 bases respectively, with 16 bases between them.

The chain links TRBV7-9 to TRBJ2-1, with 11 bases identical to TRBD2. CDR1 and CDR2 from the germline V gene are SEHNR and FQNEAQ (reference sequence). After removal of 5 bases from V and 0 bases from J, the junction contained 3 bases not matched to a gene. CDR3 length: 16 residues. The CDR3 region has the DNA TGTGCCAGCAGCCCCACTAGCGGGAGCTCCTACAATGAGCAGTTCTTC. Its protein is CASSPTSGSSYNEQFF.

Details on this clone: Germline and junction disagree at one end, which may indicate a read error. The V gene is TRBV7-7, the J gene TRBJ2-5; 8 nucleotides match TRBD1. From germline, CDR1 is SSHAT and CDR2 FNYEAQ (reference sequence). The CDR3 length is 14 residues. The CDR3 region is CASSLTGGGETQYF. CDR3 nucleotides: TGTGCTAGCAGCTTAACAGGGGGAGGAGAGACCCAGTACTTC.

The CDR3 DNA reads as TGTGCCAGCGACGAGGGTTTTGGTTCACCCCTCCACTTT. Translated: CASDEGFGSPLHF. The V call is TRBV9, the J call TRBJ1-6, with no clear D. This CDR3 is 13 amino acids long. The germline V gene encodes CDR1 SGDLS and CDR2 YYNGEE. V was trimmed by 7 bases and J by 9 bases, leaving 14 bases between them.

V and J are TRBV28 and TRBJ1-2; 7 bases fit TRBD1. Germline V CDR1 and CDR2: MDHEN, SYDVKM. The length of the CDR3 is 12 residues. Unmatched junction bases numbered 4, after V lost 4 bases and J lost 8 bases. CDR3 DNA: TGTGCCAGCAGTTCCCAGGGGGGAGGCTACACCTTC. The encoded protein is CASSSQGGGYTF.

This clone was recorded once. V gene TRBV11-3 combines with J gene TRBJ2-3; TRBD2 aligns across 14 bases. Germline V lookup: CDR1 SGHNT, CDR2 YENEEA. The CDR3 is 16 residues long. The J segment lost 2 bases and the V segment lost 6 bases, leaving 4 bases of the junction unmatched. The CDR3 spells CASRWTSGRNTDTQYF. CDR3 sequence (DNA): TGTGCCAGCAGGTGGACTAGCGGGAGGAACACAGATACGCAGTATTTT.

The J gene is TRBJ2-1, the V gene TRBV4-2, with 7 bases lining up with TRBD1. CDR1 is LGHNA, CDR2 YNFKEQ, per germline. The CDR3 contains 15 residues. The trim removed 4 bases at V and 5 bases at J, leaving 8 bases unmatched. The CDR3 sequence is CASSPGQVGDNEQFF. The CDR3 DNA follows: TGTGCCAGCAGCCCCGGACAGGTTGGCGACAATGAGCAGTTCTTC.

J is TRBJ1-1 and V is TRBV28; D is ambiguous. Per germline, CDR1 MDHEN and CDR2 SYDVKM. The CDR3 spans 12 residues. V was shortened by 4 bases and J by 0 bases, with 3 bases between the two germline ends. The CDR3 DNA sequence: TGTGCCAGCAGTTCCATGAACACTGAAGCTTTCTTT. This encodes CASSSMNTEAFF.

The chain recombines TRBV27 with TRBJ1-2, with D possibly matching TRBD1 (5 bases). The CDR3 contains 14 residues. V lost 8 bases and J 10 bases, leaving 23 bases between the germline ends. Germline CDR1 reads MNHEY; CDR2 reads SMNVEV (reference sequence). For the CDR3, the DNA is TGTGCCAGCCGAAGCCATGATCAGGGATGGTTCTACACCTTC. This gives the protein CASRSHDQGWFYTF.

V usage is TRBV28 and J usage is TRBJ2-2; D possibly corresponds to TRBD2 (6 bases). CDR3 length: 15 amino acids. Germline V CDR1 and CDR2: MDHEN, SYDVKM. Trimming took 6 bases from V and 5 from J, leaving 16 bases between them. The CDR3 spells CASRASSVWTGELFF. CDR3 bases: TGTGCCAGCAGGGCTTCTAGCGTATGGACCGGGGAGCTGTTTTTT.

The chain is built from TRBV6-5 and TRBJ2-7, with TRBD1 as a possible D gene (6 bases). Trimming took 6 bases from V and 2 from J, leaving 11 bases between them. This CDR3 spans 13 amino acids. Germline CDR1 is MNHEY and CDR2 is SVGAGI. CDR3 sequence: CASRGDTAYEQYF. DNA for the CDR3: TGTGCCAGCAGGGGGGACACCGCCTACGAGCAGTACTTC.

V usage is TRBV5-1 and J usage is TRBJ1-2; 12 bases agree with TRBD1. The CDR3 has 17 residues. Per the germline V gene, CDR1 is SGHRS and CDR2 is YFSETQ. V trimming: 4 bases; J trimming: 2 bases; junction bases outside the gene matches: 9. The CDR3 loop is CASSRPGQGASNYGYTF. As DNA, the CDR3 is TGCGCCAGCAGCCGACCGGGACAGGGGGCGTCAAACTATGGCTACACCTTC.

This clone appeared a single time. J is TRBJ1-4 and V is TRBV2, with a weak D call TRBD1 (6 bases). Per germline, CDR1 SNHLY and CDR2 FYNNEI. V was clipped by 4 bases and J by 7 bases, with 16 bases between them. The CDR3 has 15 amino acids. CDR3 coding DNA: TGTGCCAGCAGTGGACAGGACAACTTTGGTGAAAAACTGTTTTTT. It encodes CASSGQDNFGEKLFF.

The chain links TRBV27 to TRBJ1-1; D is undetermined. Germline V lookup: CDR1 MNHEY, CDR2 SMNVEV (reference sequence). Deletions cut 1 base from V and 2 bases from J, with 5 bases between. The CDR3 spans 13 residues. The CDR3 bases are TGTGCCAGCAGTTTATTCAGAAACACTGAAGCTTTCTTT. It yields the protein CASSLFRNTEAFF.

The table lists this clone with a count of one. The chain couples TRBV27 to TRBJ1-1; 7 bases fit TRBD1. Per the germline V gene, CDR1 is MNHEY and CDR2 is SMNVEV (reference sequence). The CDR3 spans 14 residues. The V gene end was trimmed by 4 bases and the J gene end by 7 bases; junction bases not matched to a gene: 9. Written as DNA, the CDR3 is TGTGCCAGCAGTTACGTCAAGGGGGCGCGTGAAGCTTTCTTT. This encodes CASSYVKGAREAFF.

CDR3 nucleotides: TGTGCCAGCAGCCCTGGGTCTAGCGGGGGGGCAAAGACCCAGTACTTC. It translates to CASSPGSSGGAKTQYF. The chain links TRBV11-2 to TRBJ2-5; TRBD2 aligns across 12 bases. This CDR3 spans 16 amino acids. Germline values: CDR1 SGHAT, CDR2 FQNNGV. The ends lost 5 bases at V and 6 bases at J; junction bases unmatched: 10.

The J gene is TRBJ2-1, the V gene TRBV7-9; 11 nucleotides align to TRBD2. Trimming removed 6 bases from V and 9 bases from J; junction bases left unmatched: 7. The CDR3 is 14 residues long. Germline lookup yields CDR1 SEHNR and CDR2 FQNEAQ (reference sequence). The CDR3 sequence is CASSYSGGASEQFF. As DNA, the CDR3 is TGTGCCAGCAGTTATAGCGGGGGGGCTAGTGAGCAGTTCTTC.

The chain carries TRBV6-1 and TRBJ1-4; 7 bases fit TRBD1. This CDR3 has 13 amino acids. Per germline, CDR1 MNHNS and CDR2 SASEGT. The V and J ends lost 3 bases and 8 bases, in that order; junction bases with no gene match: 3. For the CDR3, the DNA is TGTGCCAGCAGTGAGACAGGGAGGGAAAAACTGTTTTTT. Translation gives CASSETGREKLFF.

This rearrangement joins TRBV6-5 to TRBJ2-7; 8 bases match TRBD2. Trimming took 3 bases from V and 6 from J; bases not matched to a gene: 7. There are 14 residues in the CDR3. The germline CDR1 and CDR2 sequences are MNHEY and SVGAGI. CDR3 nucleotides: TGTGCCAGCAGTTATATCGGGAGGGCCGGCGAGCAGTACTTC. Encoded protein: CASSYIGRAGEQYF.

V usage is TRBV6-5 and J usage is TRBJ1-2, with D unclear. V was pared by 2 bases and J by 3 bases, with 7 bases between. The CDR3 runs to 13 residues. CDR1 and CDR2 (germline): MNHEY, SVGAGI. Here the CDR3 reads CASSYQAHYGYTF. The DNA of the CDR3 is TGTGCCAGCAGTTACCAGGCCCACTATGGCTACACCTTC.

The V call is TRBV7-9, the J call TRBJ2-7; D possibly corresponds to TRBD2 (5 bases). Trimming shortened V by 5 bases and J by 3 bases, and 14 bases separated the two germline ends. CDR1 is SEHNR and CDR2 is FQNEAQ in the germline V gene (reference sequence). The CDR3 has 14 amino acids. The CDR3 DNA reads TGTGCCAGCAGCCCCCTTACGGGAATCTACGAGCAGTACTTC. Translated: CASSPLTGIYEQYF.

This chain links TRBV11-2 with TRBJ2-2; 8 bases align to TRBD1. The CDR3 contains 14 residues. V was pared by 6 bases and J by 3 bases, with 3 bases of the junction left unmatched. Germline values: CDR1 SGHAT, CDR2 FQNNGV. CDR3 residues: CASRDRVDTGELFF. DNA of the CDR3: TGTGCCAGCAGGGACAGGGTGGACACCGGGGAGCTGTTTTTT.

The V gene is TRBV19, the J gene TRBJ2-3; D is perhaps TRBD1 (5 bases). V lost 5 bases and J lost 1, with 13 bases in between. The CDR3 extends over 15 amino acids. The germline gives CDR1 LNHDA, CDR2 SQIVND (reference sequence). This CDR3 reads CASSPGQAGTDTQYF. CDR3 sequence (DNA): TGTGCCAGTAGTCCAGGGCAGGCAGGCACAGATACGCAGTATTTT.

In its sample, this clone was seen a few times. The rearrangement uses TRBV28 and TRBJ1-5; D not resolved. Per the germline V gene, CDR1 is MDHEN and CDR2 is SYDVKM. Trimming stripped 5 bases from V and 0 bases from J, with 2 bases between. The CDR3 has 12 amino acids. CDR3 DNA sequence: TGTGCCAGCAGTCATAGCAATCAGCCCCAGCATTTT. This gives the protein CASSHSNQPQHF.

The rearrangement joins TRBV6-5 to TRBJ1-4; 7 bases agree with TRBD1. This CDR3 spans 15 amino acids. With V trimmed by 6 bases and J by 10 bases, 14 bases remained unmatched. The germline gives CDR1 MNHEY, CDR2 SVGAGI. Written as DNA, the CDR3 is TGTGCCAGCAGAATAGGAGGGGGCGCCCGGGGAAAACTGTTTTTT. Translated, it gives CASRIGGGARGKLFF.

The chain joins TRBV7-9 to TRBJ2-5; TRBD1 might be the D (6 bases). The CDR3 is made up of 15 amino acids. The germline V gene has CDR1 SEHNR and CDR2 FQNEAQ (reference sequence). V was trimmed by 5 bases and J by 4 bases, leaving 17 bases between them. CDR3 in DNA: TGTGCCAGCAGCCAAAACCTACAGGGACCAGAGACCCAGTACTTC. This translates into CASSQNLQGPETQYF.

This clone was counted once. V is TRBV3-1 (or the pseudogene TRBV3-2) and J is TRBJ1-1; D ambiguous. Germline CDR1 and CDR2: LGHDT and YNNKEL (reference sequence). Between the trimmed V and J ends, which lost 0 bases and 4 bases, there was a span of 15 bases. The CDR3 is 16 residues long. CDR3 in amino acids: CASSQDPIWRATEAFF. The DNA for the CDR3 is TGTGCCAGCAGCCAAGATCCGATTTGGAGGGCCACTGAAGCTTTCTTT.

V usage is TRBV25-1 and J usage is TRBJ1-2; D ambiguous. CDR1 MGHDK and CDR2 SYGVNS come from the germline V gene. The CDR3 loop spans 15 amino acids. The V and J ends lost 8 bases and 2 bases respectively, with 18 bases between them. For the CDR3, the DNA is TGTGCCAGCGGCAACCCGGGGTTGGACAACTATGGCTACACCTTC. The encoded protein is CASGNPGLDNYGYTF.